The entry that follows covers one T cell receptor (beta chain) sequence. This clonotype was observed a few times. Its antigen is still unknown. Per-nucleotide qualities are absent, and no much larger clonotype sits a single base away. TCR cDNA was synthesized by 5'RACE template switching, through which a universal primer site and unique molecular identifiers were introduced. Priming of cDNA synthesis was performed from both the TCR alpha and TCR beta constant segments. Libraries were amplified in two PCR steps, with sample barcodes and sequencing adapters added in the second step. Sequencing of the libraries was done on either Illumina HiSeq 2500 (2x100 bp) or NovaSeq (2x150 bp). The original methods were these. MIGEC handled demultiplexing of reads and collapsing into UMI consensus sequences, while MiXCR performed V(D)J alignment. Vaccine-responding clonotypes were defined with edgeR using replicate PBMC samples, requiring FDR below 0.01 and a log2 fold change above 5 up to day 15. Each bulk clonotype received a CD4 or CD8 identity based on whether the sequenced CD4 or CD8 repertoire contained that clonotype at higher abundance. TCRdb reworked the public reads: Q25 trimming with fastp, MiXCR clone assembly, productive beta chains retained. Each CDR3 protein appears once, grouped with its most common genes and DNA. In this record, the V and J calls reflect TCRdb's handling and not the investigators' own analysis. The sample table holds a few hundred thousand distinct CDR3 sequences, of which less than 8.5% were seen once. Roughly 0.86% of the sample is held by the ten biggest clonotypes.

The germline V gene yields SQVTM for CDR1 and ANQGSEA for CDR2. Trimming at the junction amounts to 3 bases on V and 3 bases on J, and the germline ends lie 6 bases apart. The CDR3 numbers 12 residues from cysteine through phenylalanine. Of the read, only the CDR3 DNA is kept; its 36 bases are in frame from base 1. This sample is drawn from a study of T cells after yellow fever vaccination (dated by TCRdb to between 2018 and 2021). In terms of the full investigation: The SMART-Seq v4 Ultra Low Input RNA kit was used to prepare libraries from fractions with low cell numbers. Two healthy male donors, one aged 18 to 29 and one aged 30 to 40 years, made up the cohort. To follow T-cell clones before and after primary and booster YFV17D yellow fever vaccination, bulk TCR alpha and beta repertoires were sequenced over time. Blood samples were taken at several timepoints before and after primary and secondary immunization, and bulk PBMC replicates and cell subsets were isolated. Broader findings and caveats from the paper: After the booster, most of the clones that had expanded following primary vaccination were detected again (roughly 96% of CD4 and around 90% of CD8), which suggests that memory was broadly maintained. The secondary T-cell response was found to be weaker but faster than the primary response, with a peak reached on day 5 rather than on day 15. A small fraction of clonotypes appeared in both the CD4 and CD8 compartments, likely as a result of convergent recombination. The study included only a couple of donors, which limits how far the findings can be generalized. Computational filtering was needed because FACS-sorted repertoires could contain abundant contaminating clonotypes from the bulk population.

Explained via the paper, the treatment or condition label denotes: live attenuated yellow fever vaccine strain. A standard Ficoll-Paque protocol was used to isolate PBMCs from peripheral blood. CD4 and CD8 T-cell fractions were isolated with Dynabeads CD4 and CD8 positive selection kits. RNA was extracted with TriZol from bulk PBMCs, CD4 and CD8 fractions, and dextramer-positive and dextramer-negative fractions. The chain was built from TRBV29-1 and TRBJ1-3; the best D guess is TRBD1, with 5 bases matching. The source was CD4+ T cells sorted from PBMCs, collected 15 days after the yellow fever booster vaccination. The clonotype originates from a man aged 25-45 years who received the YFV17D yellow fever vaccine. The CDR3 protein sequence reads: CSVEGDGNTIYF. The bases are TGCAGCGTTGAGGGGGATGGAAACACCATATATTTT.